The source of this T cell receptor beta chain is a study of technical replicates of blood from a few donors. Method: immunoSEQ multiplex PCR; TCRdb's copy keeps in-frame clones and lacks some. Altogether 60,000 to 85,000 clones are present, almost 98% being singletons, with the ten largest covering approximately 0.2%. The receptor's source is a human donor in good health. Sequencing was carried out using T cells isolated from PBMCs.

The CDR3, as DNA: TGTGCCAGCAGTGACACAGGGGACTATGGCTACACCTTC. Translation gives CASSDTGDYGYTF. The genes are TRBV27 and TRBJ1-2; 7 nucleotides agree with TRBD1. The germline gives CDR1 MNHEY, CDR2 SMNVEV (reference sequence). There are 13 residues in the CDR3. V lost 5 bases, J lost 3 bases, and 3 bases stayed unmatched.